These 23 T cell receptor beta chains came from one sample sequenced in a study of T cell changes during pregnancy in multiple sclerosis. Assay: immunoSEQ multiplex PCR; the TCRdb copy retains only in-frame clones and omits some. This sample has 48,000 or so clones, with around 94% found just once. This specimen consisted of CD4+ T cells from peripheral blood mononuclear cells, obtained in the second trimester of pregnancy. All receptors come from a female donor in good health, enrolled as a control in a pregnancy study.

V usage is TRBV28 and J usage is TRBJ2-2, with D possibly TRBD1 on 5 matching bases. This CDR3 is 12 amino acids long. The germline gives CDR1 MDHEN, CDR2 SYDVKM. The V gene lost 6 bases and the J gene lost 6 bases, with 8 bases spanning the gap. The CDR3 loop is CASRQGAGELFF. DNA for the CDR3: TGTGCCAGCAGGCAGGGTGCCGGGGAGCTGTTTTTT.

The chain uses TRBV7-2 and TRBJ2-7; 8 nucleotides align to TRBD2. The CDR3 consists of 16 residues. The trim removed 1 base at V and 2 bases at J, leaving 7 bases unmatched. Germline values: CDR1 SGHTA, CDR2 FQGNSA. The DNA for the CDR3 is TGTGCCAGCAGCTTAGGCGGGGGTAGCGGGACCTACGAGCAGTACTTC. Its protein is CASSLGGGSGTYEQYF.

In DNA form, the CDR3 reads TGTGCCAGCAGTTACGGGCCGGGGGAGCAGTTCTTC. This gives the protein CASSYGPGEQFF. This chain joins TRBV6-6 and TRBJ2-1; D perhaps matches TRBD2 (5 bases). This CDR3 is built from 12 residues. V lost 2 bases, J lost 10 bases, and 9 bases lay in between. Germline CDR1 is MNHNY and CDR2 is SVGAGI (reference sequence).

The gene calls are TRBV6-1 and TRBJ1-2; weak D call: TRBD1 (5 bases). V lost 7 bases and J lost 8, with 20 bases in between. Per the germline V gene, CDR1 is MNHNS and CDR2 is SASEGT. CDR3 length: 14 residues. In DNA, the CDR3 is TGTGCCAGCATCATTAGTCCAGGGCTTGAGGGCTACACCTTC. It specifies CASIISPGLEGYTF.

The rearrangement joins TRBV11-3 to TRBJ2-1; TRBD1 aligns across 10 bases. V shed 1 base, J shed 5 bases, and the junction held 5 bases outside the gene matches. Germline values: CDR1 SGHNT, CDR2 YENEEA. The CDR3 contains 16 residues. CDR3 amino acids: CASSLAWGTGDNEQFF. CDR3 sequence (DNA): TGTGCCAGCAGCTTAGCCTGGGGGACAGGGGACAATGAGCAGTTCTTC.

CDR3 protein: CASSLPGLAGEGDYEQYF. Here the CDR3 DNA reads TGTGCCAGCAGCCTACCGGGACTAGCGGGAGAAGGGGACTACGAGCAGTACTTC. The chain links TRBV5-4 to TRBJ2-7; 14 bases match TRBD2. Trimming took 4 bases from V and 3 from J; bases not matched to a gene: 12. Per germline, CDR1 SGHNT and CDR2 YYREEE (reference sequence). The CDR3 runs 18 residues.

The chain carries TRBV5-4 and TRBJ2-2, with unresolved D. V was shortened by 4 bases and J by 6 bases, with 7 bases between the two germline ends. From germline, CDR1 is SGHNT and CDR2 YYREEE (reference sequence). The CDR3 covers 12 residues. CDR3 nucleotides: TGTGCCAGCAGCCGAGAATCCGGGGAGCTGTTTTTT. The encoded protein is CASSRESGELFF. Using reference TRBV5-4 and TRBJ2-2 for the parts outside the CDR3, the full variable domain is ETGVTQSPTHLIKTRGQQVTLRCSSQSGHNTVSWYQQALGQGPQFIFQYYREEENGRGNFPPRFSGLQFPNYSSELNVNALELDDSALYLCASSRESGELFFGEGSRLTVL.

This chain connects TRBV28 to TRBJ2-7; 8 bases match TRBD1. The CDR3 consists of 15 residues. CDR1 and CDR2 (germline): MDHEN, SYDVKM. The ends lost 4 bases at V and 0 bases at J; junction bases unmatched: 5. The CDR3 nucleotides are TGTGCCAGCAGTTCCAGGACAGGGCTCTCCTACGAGCAGTACTTC. Encoded protein: CASSSRTGLSYEQYF.

This clone has a handful of counts. The chain joins TRBV10-3 to TRBJ2-7; D uncertain. This CDR3 contains 12 residues. Germline CDR1 ENHRY, CDR2 SYGVKD. With 0 bases removed from V and 7 bases from J, the gap between germline ends came to 7 bases. The CDR3 DNA is TGTGCCATCAGTGAGTCATCGGAGGAGCAGTACTTC. Its protein product is CAISESSEEQYF.

J is TRBJ1-2 and V is TRBV5-4; 8 bases agree with TRBD1. In germline, CDR1 is SGHNT, CDR2 YYREEE (reference sequence). V lost 9 bases, J lost 8 bases, and 21 bases stayed unmatched. The CDR3 runs to 16 residues. The CDR3 here is CATHTLSTGASRGYTF. The CDR3 nucleotides are TGTGCCACGCACACTCTTTCGACAGGGGCCTCTCGCGGCTACACCTTC.

The gene calls are TRBV28 and TRBJ1-4; possibly TRBD1 for D (6 bases). The CDR3 runs 13 residues. The V end lost 8 bases, the J end lost 5 bases, and 12 bases lay between the germline ends. Germline V CDR1 and CDR2: MDHEN, SYDVKM. The CDR3 protein is CASEGQLNEKLFF. The CDR3 nucleotides are TGTGCCAGCGAAGGACAGCTCAATGAAAAACTGTTTTTT.

The V gene is TRBV28, the J gene TRBJ2-4; 8 nucleotides match TRBD2. The CDR3 is 15 residues long. V shed 5 bases and J 16 bases; nucleotides not matched to a gene: 19. Germline V gives CDR1 MDHEN, CDR2 SYDVKM. The CDR3 coding sequence is TGTGCCAGCAGTCCCACAGCGGGGGTGAGGGAGAGGGAATACTTC. Protein: CASSPTAGVREREYF.

V usage is TRBV5-4 and J usage is TRBJ1-6; D gene uncertain. The germline V gene has CDR1 SGHNT and CDR2 YYREEE (reference sequence). The CDR3 loop spans 16 amino acids. V lost 0 bases to trimming and J lost 1 base, with 8 bases between them. CDR3 coding DNA: TGTGCCAGCAGCTTGGAAGGAGAATCCTATAATTCACCCCTCCACTTT. Protein product: CASSLEGESYNSPLHF.

This clone showed up just once. The rearrangement joins TRBV19 to TRBJ1-2, with D maybe TRBD1 (5 bases). The CDR3 is made up of 14 amino acids. CDR1 LNHDA and CDR2 SQIVND come from the germline V gene (reference sequence). The V end was cut by 2 bases, the J end by 4 bases, with 11 bases between. CDR3 region: CASSIIRVGYGYTF. The CDR3 DNA sequence: TGTGCCAGTAGTATAATCAGGGTTGGCTATGGCTACACCTTC.

The J gene is TRBJ1-1, the V gene TRBV4-1; no reliable D call. Germline V gene sequence: CDR1 MGHRA, CDR2 YSYEKL. Trimming took off 4 bases at V and 1 base at J, with 13 bases between the two ends. The length of the CDR3 is 15 residues. As DNA, the CDR3 is TGCGCCAGCAGCCTACGGGGTCAGGAGAACACTGAAGCTTTCTTT. Protein product: CASSLRGQENTEAFF.

The chain carries TRBV5-6 and TRBJ1-1; D unclear. This CDR3 has 18 amino acids. With 2 bases removed from V and 2 bases from J, the gap between germline ends came to 22 bases. Germline V CDR1 and CDR2: SGHDT, YYEEEE. CDR3 protein: CASSLFGQPGTTNTEAFF. CDR3 in DNA: TGTGCCAGCAGCTTATTCGGGCAGCCGGGAACAACCAACACTGAAGCTTTCTTT.

The J gene is TRBJ1-2, the V gene TRBV7-9, with 9 bases aligning to TRBD1. This CDR3 has 13 amino acids. Trimming at V came to 6 bases and at J to 4 bases, leaving 3 bases not matched to a gene. Germline assignment: CDR1 SEHNR and CDR2 FQNEAQ (reference sequence). CDR3 residues: CASSSGQGYGYTF. In DNA form, the CDR3 reads TGTGCCAGCAGTTCGGGACAGGGCTATGGCTACACCTTC.

The V gene is TRBV10-2, the J gene TRBJ2-7, with 7 bases fitting TRBD1. Trimming took 4 bases from V and 4 from J; bases not matched to a gene: 10. CDR3 length: 15 residues. CDR1 WSHSY and CDR2 SAAADI come from the germline V gene. This CDR3 is CASSVSTGVGYEQYF. DNA of the CDR3: TGCGCCAGCAGTGTGAGTACAGGGGTCGGATACGAGCAGTACTTC.

In DNA, the CDR3 is TGCGCCAGCAGCATCAACAGCGGAACTAATGAAAAACTGTTTTTT. Encoded protein: CASSINSGTNEKLFF. The rearrangement joins TRBV5-1 to TRBJ1-4, with unresolved D. Between the trimmed V and J ends, which lost 4 bases and 1 base, there was a span of 11 bases. CDR3 length: 15 residues. Germline CDR1 is SGHRS and CDR2 is YFSETQ.

The rearrangement uses TRBV5-1 and TRBJ1-2; 7 bases are a match to TRBD1. Germline V CDR1 and CDR2: SGHRS, YFSETQ. The CDR3 loop spans 14 amino acids. V lost 0 bases to trimming and J lost 6 bases; unmatched junction nucleotides: 5. Written as DNA, the CDR3 is TGCGCCAGCAGCTTGGCCCTAGGACAGGATGGCTACACCTTC. Translation: CASSLALGQDGYTF.

V usage is TRBV4-1 and J usage is TRBJ2-1; 9 nucleotides line up with TRBD1. Trimming removed 0 bases from V and 0 bases from J; junction bases left unmatched: 9. This CDR3 contains 19 residues. Germline V lookup: CDR1 MGHRA, CDR2 YSYEKL. CDR3 loop: CASSQEWGQGFSSYNEQFF. The DNA for the CDR3 is TGCGCCAGCAGCCAAGAGTGGGGACAGGGCTTCAGCTCCTACAATGAGCAGTTCTTC.

This chain uses TRBV5-1 with TRBJ2-3, with TRBD1 matching over 10 bases. The germline V gene encodes CDR1 SGHRS and CDR2 YFSETQ. J lost 0 bases, V lost 0 bases, and 7 bases had no gene match. The CDR3 is 18 amino acids. The CDR3 spells CASSLAGTGEVSTDTQYF. The CDR3 DNA reads TGCGCCAGCAGCTTGGCCGGGACAGGGGAGGTTAGCACAGATACGCAGTATTTT.

The CDR3 spells CASSLRSPGTEAFF. The CDR3 DNA sequence: TGTGCCAGCAGCTTGAGGTCTCCGGGCACTGAAGCTTTCTTT. V usage is TRBV5-4 and J usage is TRBJ1-1; D remains unclear. This CDR3 contains 14 residues. V lost 1 base to trimming and J lost 4 bases, with 11 bases between them. Germline CDR1 is SGHNT and CDR2 is YYREEE (reference sequence). Complete variable domain (other parts from reference TRBV5-4 and TRBJ1-1): ETGVTQSPTHLIKTRGQQVTLRCSSQSGHNTVSWYQQALGQGPQFIFQYYREEENGRGNFPPRFSGLQFPNYSSELNVNALELDDSALYLCASSLRSPGTEAFFGQGTRLTVV.